This T cell receptor beta chain stems from a study of T cells after yellow fever vaccination. Study in general: Those fractions that held only low numbers of cells were prepared using the SMART-Seq v4 Ultra Low Input RNA kit. Study outcomes and limitations: A faster peak, day 5 versus 15, was reached by the weaker secondary response. Post-booster repertoires again held most primary-vaccination clones (96% CD4, around 90% CD8). There was a small share of clonotypes that showed up in both the CD4 and CD8 compartments.

Turning to this clonotype: Antigen unknown.

This CDR3 has 15 amino acids. The germline V gene encodes CDR1 LGHNA and CDR2 YNFKEQ. V lost 0 bases and J lost 10, with 16 bases in between. TCRdb re-called the 5' RACE reads through MiXCR, storing one row per CDR3 protein. The sample has just over 300,000 distinct CDR3 sequences, around 4% seen once. J is TRBJ2-1 and V is TRBV4-2; maybe TRBD2 (6 bases). Sequences were derived from PBMCs, sampled on the day of the yellow fever booster vaccination. This receptor was identified in a man aged 18 to 30 who received the YFV17D yellow fever vaccine. The CDR3: CASSQEGTPTLEQFF. The CDR3 DNA follows: TGTGCCAGCAGCCAAGAAGGGACTCCGACTTTGGAGCAGTTCTTC.